These T cell receptor beta chains were read from a single sample in a study of shared clonotypes between healthy human individuals. Measured with immunoSEQ multiplex PCR; TCRdb has only the in-frame clones, and not every one. The sample gives approximately 530,000 clones, 95% to 97% of which show up once; approximately 0.06% is in the top ten. Sequenced input: naive CD4+ T cells sorted from blood. Receptor source: a woman aged 25 to 39 in good health. Both conserved end residues are part of each CDR3. Fields, in order: J gene, clone size, V gene, D gene, CDR3 DNA, CDR3 protein. The D gene is left open where the match is weak. Rows may omit the clone size; those that give it use once, few, many or a size class.

j_call: TRBJ1-1; clone_size: once; v_call: TRBV19; d_call: NA; cdr3_nt: TGTGCCAGTAGTATCGGGGACACCGTTGGGACTGAAGCTTTCTTT; cdr3_aa: CASSIGDTVGTEAFF
j_call: TRBJ2-7; clone_size: NA; v_call: TRBV28; d_call: TRBD2; cdr3_nt: TGTGCCAGCAGTATTCTAGCGGGGCCCTACGAGCAGTACTTC; cdr3_aa: CASSILAGPYEQYF
j_call: TRBJ2-1; clone_size: NA; v_call: TRBV29-1; d_call: TRBD2; cdr3_nt: TGCAGCGTTGAGCCTAGCGGGAGTTACAATGAGCAGTTCTTC; cdr3_aa: CSVEPSGSYNEQFF
j_call: TRBJ2-1; clone_size: NA; v_call: TRBV5-1; d_call: TRBD2; cdr3_nt: TGCGCCAGCAGCTCCCATTGGACTAGCAGGAATGAGCAGTTCTTC; cdr3_aa: CASSSHWTSRNEQFF
j_call: TRBJ2-2; clone_size: NA; v_call: TRBV27; d_call: TRBD2; cdr3_nt: TGTGCCAGCAGTTTCCAGTTCGGGACTAGCGGGAGAGCCGGGGAGCTGTTTTTT; cdr3_aa: CASSFQFGTSGRAGELFF
j_call: TRBJ2-7; clone_size: NA; v_call: TRBV2; d_call: NA; cdr3_nt: TGTGCCAGCAGCGGCAGCTACGAGCAGTACTTC; cdr3_aa: CASSGSYEQYF
j_call: TRBJ2-1; clone_size: NA; v_call: TRBV28; d_call: TRBD2; cdr3_nt: TGTGCCAGCAGTCCGCACTCTAGCGGGAGAAGGAATGAGCAGTTCTTC; cdr3_aa: CASSPHSSGRRNEQFF
j_call: TRBJ2-4; clone_size: NA; v_call: TRBV27; d_call: TRBD1; cdr3_nt: TGTGCCAGCAGTACCAGGGGGCGAGAGGAAAACATTCAGTACTTC; cdr3_aa: CASSTRGREENIQYF
j_call: TRBJ2-3; clone_size: NA; v_call: TRBV6-4; d_call: NA; cdr3_nt: TGTGCCAGCAGTGAAAACTGGCAGGGAACGCAGTATTTT; cdr3_aa: CASSENWQGTQYF
j_call: TRBJ2-7; clone_size: NA; v_call: TRBV5-1; d_call: NA; cdr3_nt: TGCGCCAGCAGCTTGGCCTCCGGGACAACCTACGAGCAGTACTTC; cdr3_aa: CASSLASGTTYEQYF
j_call: TRBJ2-5; clone_size: once; v_call: TRBV4-2; d_call: NA; cdr3_nt: TGTGCCAGCAGCCAGACCGGGAGCCCAGGCGGAATCAGGGGTGTTACATGGGAGGGAGAGACCCAGTACTTC; cdr3_aa: CASSQTGSPGGIRGVTWEGETQYF
j_call: TRBJ2-7; clone_size: NA; v_call: TRBV27; d_call: NA; cdr3_nt: TGTGCCAGCAGTCCGCAGCAGGAGCGCCGCGAGCAGTACTTC; cdr3_aa: CASSPQQERREQYF
j_call: TRBJ2-5; clone_size: NA; v_call: TRBV18; d_call: NA; cdr3_nt: TGTGCCAGCTCTCCACGTACGGAAGTCCAAGAGACCCAGTACTTC; cdr3_aa: CASSPRTEVQETQYF
j_call: TRBJ2-7; clone_size: NA; v_call: TRBV10-3; d_call: NA; cdr3_nt: TGTGCCATCAGAGGTTCGAGTTACGAGCAGTACTTC; cdr3_aa: CAIRGSSYEQYF
j_call: TRBJ2-3; clone_size: NA; v_call: TRBV7-3; d_call: NA; cdr3_nt: TGTGCCAGCAGCTTAAATCCCGGCACAGATACGCAGTATTTT; cdr3_aa: CASSLNPGTDTQYF
j_call: TRBJ2-3; clone_size: NA; v_call: TRBV19; d_call: NA; cdr3_nt: TGTGCCAGTAGTACGATCGTAACAGGAATCTTGGGCACAGATACGCAGTATTTT; cdr3_aa: CASSTIVTGILGTDTQYF
j_call: TRBJ2-7; clone_size: NA; v_call: TRBV7-2; d_call: TRBD2; cdr3_nt: TGTGCCAGCAGCCCTAGCGGGAGGGCCGATTACGAGCAGTACTTC; cdr3_aa: CASSPSGRADYEQYF
j_call: TRBJ2-5; clone_size: NA; v_call: TRBV29-1; d_call: TRBD2; cdr3_nt: TGCAGCGTAGCGGGAGGCGATCAAGAGACCCAGTACTTC; cdr3_aa: CSVAGGDQETQYF
j_call: TRBJ2-5; clone_size: NA; v_call: TRBV11-2; d_call: NA; cdr3_nt: TGTGCCAGCAGCTTAAGGGACCTCTCCCGGGAGCAGTACTTC; cdr3_aa: CASSLRDLSREQYF
j_call: TRBJ2-1; clone_size: NA; v_call: TRBV6-5; d_call: NA; cdr3_nt: TGTGCCAGCAGTTACGACCGGGGCTCCTACAATGAGCAGTTCTTC; cdr3_aa: CASSYDRGSYNEQFF
j_call: TRBJ2-3; clone_size: NA; v_call: TRBV10-1; d_call: NA; cdr3_nt: TGCGCCAGCAGTGCCCTCAGGGCAGATACGCAGTATTTT; cdr3_aa: CASSALRADTQYF
j_call: TRBJ2-3; clone_size: NA; v_call: TRBV5-1; d_call: NA; cdr3_nt: TGCGCCAGCAGCTATGAGTCCGCAGATACGCAGTATTTT; cdr3_aa: CASSYESADTQYF
j_call: TRBJ2-7; clone_size: few; v_call: TRBV28; d_call: TRBD2; cdr3_nt: TGTGCCAGCAGTCGGGCGGGAGCCTACGAGCAGTACTTC; cdr3_aa: CASSRAGAYEQYF
j_call: TRBJ1-1; clone_size: NA; v_call: TRBV19; d_call: NA; cdr3_nt: TGTGCCAGTAGTATGTGGGGCGTGGTAAACACTGAAGCTTTCTTT; cdr3_aa: CASSMWGVVNTEAFF
j_call: TRBJ2-1; clone_size: NA; v_call: TRBV5-1; d_call: TRBD2; cdr3_nt: TGCGCCAGCAGTCGGAGCGGGGCCTCCTACAATGAGCAGTTCTTC; cdr3_aa: CASSRSGASYNEQFF
j_call: TRBJ1-1; clone_size: NA; v_call: TRBV2; d_call: NA; cdr3_nt: TGTGCCACATCGACAGTCGGTGACACTGAAGCTTTCTTT; cdr3_aa: CATSTVGDTEAFF
j_call: TRBJ1-2; clone_size: NA; v_call: TRBV29-1; d_call: NA; cdr3_nt: TGCAGCGTTACTAGTAACTATGGCTACACCTTC; cdr3_aa: CSVTSNYGYTF
j_call: TRBJ2-7; clone_size: NA; v_call: TRBV4-1; d_call: NA; cdr3_nt: TGCGCCAGCAGCCATCCCCCCGGCAGGATCTACGAGCAGTACTTC; cdr3_aa: CASSHPPGRIYEQYF
j_call: TRBJ2-1; clone_size: NA; v_call: TRBV7-8; d_call: NA; cdr3_nt: TGTGCCAGCAGCCTCCGGAGCCAGAGGACCTACAATGAGCAGTTCTTC; cdr3_aa: CASSLRSQRTYNEQFF
j_call: TRBJ2-7; clone_size: NA; v_call: TRBV7-2; d_call: NA; cdr3_nt: TGTGCCAGCAGGAATAACGTCGGCCTCGCCGGGGAGCAGTACTTC; cdr3_aa: CASRNNVGLAGEQYF
j_call: TRBJ2-5; clone_size: once; v_call: TRBV7-2; d_call: NA; cdr3_nt: TGTGCCAGCAGCATACAGTGGGGAGAGACCCAGTACTTC; cdr3_aa: CASSIQWGETQYF
j_call: TRBJ2-1; clone_size: NA; v_call: TRBV12-5; d_call: NA; cdr3_nt: TGTGCTAGTGGGCGATCTAGCGCCGGATACAATGAGCAGTTCTTC; cdr3_aa: CASGRSSAGYNEQFF
j_call: TRBJ1-5; clone_size: NA; v_call: TRBV19; d_call: TRBD1; cdr3_nt: TGTGCCAGTAGTAGGGGACAGGGGGCGCAGGTTCAGCCCCAGCATTTT; cdr3_aa: CASSRGQGAQVQPQHF
j_call: TRBJ1-6; clone_size: NA; v_call: TRBV25-1; d_call: NA; cdr3_nt: TGTGCCAGCAGTGAGGTCTCCCGTAATTCACCCCTCCACTTT; cdr3_aa: CASSEVSRNSPLHF
j_call: TRBJ2-3; clone_size: NA; v_call: TRBV7-9; d_call: TRBD2; cdr3_nt: TGTGCCAGCAGCCCCGGAGTAGCGGGAGGGGCAGATACGCAGTATTTT; cdr3_aa: CASSPGVAGGADTQYF
j_call: TRBJ1-1; clone_size: NA; v_call: TRBV11-2; d_call: NA; cdr3_nt: TGTGCCAGCAGCAACGTTGAAGCTTTCTTT; cdr3_aa: CASSNVEAFF
j_call: TRBJ2-1; clone_size: NA; v_call: TRBV28; d_call: TRBD2; cdr3_nt: TGTGCCAGCAGCGTTATAGCGGGAGCGAATGAGCAGTTCTTC; cdr3_aa: CASSVIAGANEQFF
j_call: TRBJ1-4; clone_size: NA; v_call: TRBV2; d_call: NA; cdr3_nt: TGTGCCAGCAGCAGCCAGGGACTGTTTTTT; cdr3_aa: CASSSQGLFF
j_call: TRBJ1-2; clone_size: NA; v_call: TRBV27; d_call: TRBD1; cdr3_nt: TGTGCCAGCAGTACTAGGGACAGACTAAACTATGGCTACACCTTC; cdr3_aa: CASSTRDRLNYGYTF
j_call: TRBJ1-2; clone_size: NA; v_call: TRBV10-2; d_call: TRBD1; cdr3_nt: TGCGCCAGCAGTAACAGGGGGGGAGACTATGGCTACACCTTC; cdr3_aa: CASSNRGGDYGYTF
j_call: TRBJ1-1; clone_size: NA; v_call: TRBV19; d_call: NA; cdr3_nt: TGTGCCAGTAGGAGAAGGGAGAACACTGAAGCTTTCTTT; cdr3_aa: CASRRRENTEAFF
j_call: TRBJ1-1; clone_size: NA; v_call: TRBV28; d_call: NA; cdr3_nt: TGTGCCAGCAGACTACCGGGGGCAAAAGCTTTCTTT; cdr3_aa: CASRLPGAKAFF
j_call: TRBJ2-7; clone_size: once; v_call: TRBV7-9; d_call: NA; cdr3_nt: TGTGCCAGCAGCTTTGGGGGTTCCGACGAGCAGTACTTC; cdr3_aa: CASSFGGSDEQYF
j_call: TRBJ2-7; clone_size: NA; v_call: TRBV11-2; d_call: NA; cdr3_nt: TGTGCCAGCACAAGGGACGCCCGTAGGCTGTACTTC; cdr3_aa: CASTRDARRLYF
j_call: TRBJ2-7; clone_size: NA; v_call: TRBV28; d_call: NA; cdr3_nt: TGTGCCAGCAGTTTTTTCCTTCTAGACCGATCCTACGAGCAGTACTTC; cdr3_aa: CASSFFLLDRSYEQYF
j_call: TRBJ2-2; clone_size: NA; v_call: TRBV7-2; d_call: TRBD2; cdr3_nt: TGTGCCAGCAGCTTAGCGCTGGGGGGGAGGCGAACCGGGGAGCTGTTTTTT; cdr3_aa: CASSLALGGRRTGELFF
j_call: TRBJ1-5; clone_size: NA; v_call: TRBV30; d_call: NA; cdr3_nt: TGTGCCTGGAGTATAGCCAGTGATCATCAGCCCCAGCATTTT; cdr3_aa: CAWSIASDHQPQHF
j_call: TRBJ2-5; clone_size: NA; v_call: TRBV19; d_call: NA; cdr3_nt: TGTGCCAGTCGGTCACCGAGGGGGGCCCAGTACTTC; cdr3_aa: CASRSPRGAQYF
j_call: TRBJ2-7; clone_size: NA; v_call: TRBV6-5; d_call: TRBD1; cdr3_nt: TGTGCCAGCAGTTATGGCAGGGGGCGAGGCGAGCAGTACTTC; cdr3_aa: CASSYGRGRGEQYF
j_call: TRBJ1-3; clone_size: NA; v_call: TRBV9; d_call: NA; cdr3_nt: TGTGCCAGCAGCACCGGCGCAGGGACGGCCTCTGGAAACACCATATATTTT; cdr3_aa: CASSTGAGTASGNTIYF
j_call: TRBJ2-1; clone_size: NA; v_call: TRBV7-9; d_call: NA; cdr3_nt: TGTGCCAGCAGCGGAAGTGAGGACAGTTCATACAATGAGCAGTTCTTC; cdr3_aa: CASSGSEDSSYNEQFF
j_call: TRBJ2-7; clone_size: NA; v_call: TRBV6-6; d_call: TRBD1; cdr3_nt: TGTGCCAGCAGGAGGGACAGGGCGGACGGCGAGCAGTACTTC; cdr3_aa: CASRRDRADGEQYF
j_call: TRBJ2-7; clone_size: NA; v_call: TRBV28; d_call: TRBD2; cdr3_nt: TGTGCCACCCTTAGACCTAGCGGGAGGGAGAACGAGCAGTACTTC; cdr3_aa: CATLRPSGRENEQYF
j_call: TRBJ2-3; clone_size: NA; v_call: TRBV6-1; d_call: TRBD2; cdr3_nt: TGTGCCAGCAGTGTCCCTAATTTTTCGGGAGGGCCTAGCACAGATACGCAGTATTTT; cdr3_aa: CASSVPNFSGGPSTDTQYF
j_call: TRBJ2-3; clone_size: NA; v_call: TRBV11-2; d_call: NA; cdr3_nt: TGTGCCAGCAGCTCGGGGTTCCCAGATACGCAGTATTTT; cdr3_aa: CASSSGFPDTQYF
j_call: TRBJ2-3; clone_size: NA; v_call: TRBV28; d_call: NA; cdr3_nt: TGTGCCACACTAACAGGTCAGGGTGCAGATACGCAGTATTTT; cdr3_aa: CATLTGQGADTQYF
j_call: TRBJ2-7; clone_size: NA; v_call: TRBV27; d_call: TRBD1; cdr3_nt: TGTGCCAGCAGTTTAGCAGGGGGCCACGAGCAGTACTTC; cdr3_aa: CASSLAGGHEQYF